The 26 T cell receptor beta chains below all came from one sample that was sequenced in a study of blood T cell repertoires in COVID-19. Only in-frame clones appear in the TCRdb table, and some are missing; sequencing was by immunoSEQ multiplex PCR. The sample shows about 480,000 clones, 80% to 90% of them seen only once. The sample comprised PBMCs or T cells enriched from blood (not recorded which). The receptors shown here come from a woman aged 55 to 70 who had recovered from COVID-19.

The chain is built from TRBV19 and TRBJ2-5, with TRBD1 matching 12 bases. The CDR3 runs 16 residues. The trim removed 3 bases at V and 5 bases at J, leaving 7 bases unmatched. The germline CDR1 and CDR2 sequences are LNHDA and SQIVND (reference sequence). The CDR3 protein is CASSILPGQGAETQYF. For the CDR3, the DNA is TGTGCCAGTAGTATTCTCCCGGGACAGGGGGCCGAGACCCAGTACTTC.

V gene TRBV12-3 or TRBV12-4 combines with J gene TRBJ1-5, with TRBD1 as a possible D gene (5 bases). V was pared by 3 bases and J by 3 bases, with 6 bases between. CDR3 size: 13 residues. CDR3 region: CASSFRVNQPQHF. CDR3 in DNA: TGTGCCAGCAGTTTCAGGGTCAATCAGCCCCAGCATTTT.

The rearrangement uses TRBV3-1 (or the pseudogene TRBV3-2) and TRBJ2-3; 8 bases align to TRBD2. CDR3 size: 15 residues. Germline CDR1 reads LGHDT; CDR2 reads YNNKEL (reference sequence). With V trimmed by 5 bases and J by 3 bases, 7 bases remained unmatched. The CDR3 DNA follows: TGTGCCAGCAGCTCCCGGGGGGGCAGGACAGATACGCAGTATTTT. Its translation is CASSSRGGRTDTQYF.

The V gene is TRBV3-1 (or the pseudogene TRBV3-2), the J gene TRBJ1-4; no clear D. This CDR3 comprises 15 residues. V was cut by 2 bases and J by 4 bases, with 11 bases left in between. Germline V gene lookup returns CDR1 LGHDT and CDR2 YNNKEL (reference sequence). The CDR3 loop is CASSQKRSVNEKLFF. The CDR3 DNA is TGTGCCAGCAGCCAAAAGCGGAGCGTTAATGAAAAACTGTTTTTT.

This rearrangement joins TRBV6-9 to TRBJ1-5, with D perhaps matching TRBD1 (5 bases). V was shortened by 5 bases and J by 7 bases, with 12 bases between the two germline ends. Germline CDR1 reads MNHGY; CDR2 reads SVAAGI. CDR3 length: 13 amino acids. CDR3 DNA sequence: TGTGCCAGCAGTAATTGGGAGGGGCAGCCCCAGCATTTT. The encoded protein is CASSNWEGQPQHF.

The chain couples TRBV6-5 to TRBJ1-1; no firm D call. CDR1 and CDR2 from the germline V gene are MNHEY and SVGAGI. CDR3 length: 13 residues. Trimming shortened V by 5 bases and J by 0 bases, and 7 bases separated the two germline ends. CDR3 nucleotide sequence: TGTGCCAGCAGTCATACAGTGAACACTGAAGCTTTCTTT. Its translation: CASSHTVNTEAFF.

The rearrangement joins TRBV18 to TRBJ2-1; TRBD2 matches at 11 bases. The germline V gene has CDR1 KGHSH and CDR2 LQKENI. The CDR3 runs 16 residues. V trimming: 3 bases; J trimming: 6 bases; junction bases outside the gene matches: 7. The CDR3 DNA sequence: TGTGCCAGCTCACCCGTAGGACTAGCGGGCTTCAATGAGCAGTTCTTC. Amino acids: CASSPVGLAGFNEQFF.

This clone was seen only once. The rearrangement joins TRBV2 to TRBJ1-6; D ambiguous. Germline V CDR1 and CDR2: SNHLY, FYNNEI. Trimming removed 11 bases at V and 9 bases at J, with 17 bases between. The CDR3 contains 13 residues. Here the CDR3 reads CAARAGRGSPLHF. The CDR3 DNA reads TGTGCCGCACGTGCGGGAAGAGGTTCACCCCTCCACTTT.

The CDR3 DNA follows: TGCGCCAGCAGCCAAGTAGCGGGGCTGGAGCAGTTCTTC. Protein sequence: CASSQVAGLEQFF. The chain carries TRBV4-1 and TRBJ2-1, with TRBD2 matching 8 bases. Germline CDR1 reads MGHRA; CDR2 reads YSYEKL. Trimming took 1 base from V and 10 from J; bases not matched to a gene: 3. This CDR3 has 13 amino acids.

This chain connects TRBV6-5 to TRBJ1-1; 7 positions agree with TRBD1. Trimming at V came to 5 bases and at J to 1 base, leaving 4 bases not matched to a gene. The germline V gene has CDR1 MNHEY and CDR2 SVGAGI. CDR3 length: 14 amino acids. The CDR3, as DNA: TGTGCCAGCAGTAGACAGGGTACGAACACTGAAGCTTTCTTT. This codes for CASSRQGTNTEAFF.

The CDR3 region has the DNA TGTGCCAGCAGCCAACAGTACACCGGGGAGCTGTTTTTT. Its translation is CASSQQYTGELFF. This chain connects TRBV7-6 to TRBJ2-2; D gene unclear. This CDR3 contains 13 residues. With 5 bases removed from V and 3 bases from J, the gap between germline ends came to 7 bases. Germline CDR1 SGHVS, CDR2 FNYEAQ. The entire variable domain, with the rest obtained from reference TRBV7-6 and TRBJ2-2, is as follows: GAGVSQSPRYKVTKRGQDVALRCDPISGHVSLYWYRQALGQGPEFLTYFNYEAQQDKSGLPNDRFSAERPEGSISTLTIQRTEQRDSAMYRCASSQQYTGELFFGEGSRLTVL.

CDR3 nucleotide sequence: TGTGCCAGCAGTTTAGGACAGGGGTGGAGGACTGAAGCTTTCTTT. Its protein product is CASSLGQGWRTEAFF. The rearrangement links TRBV27 to TRBJ1-1; 9 nucleotides align to TRBD1. CDR1 is MNHEY and CDR2 is SMNVEV in the germline V gene (reference sequence). The ends lost 2 bases at V and 5 bases at J; junction bases unmatched: 6. CDR3 size: 15 residues.

In this sample, this clone turned up once. This chain links TRBV19 with TRBJ2-3, with TRBD2 identical over 14 bases. Losses at the gene ends were 5 bases for V and 5 bases for J; bases not matched to a gene: 9. Germline CDR1 is LNHDA and CDR2 is SQIVND (reference sequence). There are 17 residues in the CDR3. CDR3 DNA: TGTGCCAGTAGTTTACGACTAGCGGGGGGGGGCGTAGATACGCAGTATTTT. The encoded protein is CASSLRLAGGGVDTQYF.

V is TRBV5-1 and J is TRBJ1-1; D remains unclear. The V gene lost 3 bases and the J gene lost 1 base, with 10 bases spanning the gap. Germline CDR1 is SGHRS and CDR2 is YFSETQ. The CDR3 has 14 amino acids. In DNA, the CDR3 is TGCGCCAGCAGCTGGACTATCGGGAACACTGAAGCTTTCTTT. Residues: CASSWTIGNTEAFF.

The J gene is TRBJ1-6, the V gene TRBV13; D is possibly TRBD1 (6 bases). The CDR3 has 16 amino acids. Trimming pared 5 bases from V and 10 bases from J, leaving 21 bases between. The germline V gene has CDR1 PRHDT and CDR2 FYEKMQ (reference sequence). As DNA, the CDR3 is TGTGCCAGCAGCCAGGGGAAGCCCAGTACAGGATCACCCCTCCACTTT. This sequence encodes CASSQGKPSTGSPLHF.

The gene calls are TRBV15 and TRBJ1-5; D is perhaps TRBD1 (5 bases). This CDR3 spans 15 amino acids. Germline CDR1 LNHNV, CDR2 YYDKDF (reference sequence). The V end was cut by 4 bases, the J end by 2 bases, with 12 bases between. The CDR3 sequence is CATSTLDIGNQPQHF. In DNA, the CDR3 is TGTGCCACCAGCACCTTGGACATTGGCAATCAGCCCCAGCATTTT.

This chain uses TRBV3-1 (or the pseudogene TRBV3-2) with TRBJ1-5; 10 bases are shared with TRBD1. Germline V gene sequence: CDR1 LGHDT, CDR2 YNNKEL (reference sequence). Unmatched junction bases numbered 5, after V lost 1 base and J lost 2 bases. The CDR3 runs to 17 residues. The CDR3 bases are TGTGCCAGCAGCCAAGGGACAGGGGGAATGGGCAATCAGCCCCAGCATTTT. It yields the protein CASSQGTGGMGNQPQHF.

This clone was picked up a small number of times. The chain links TRBV2 to TRBJ1-5; D uncertain. Trimming took off 5 bases at V and 2 bases at J, with 10 bases between the two ends. The CDR3 totals 14 residues. Germline lookup yields CDR1 SNHLY and CDR2 FYNNEI. Here the CDR3 DNA reads TGTGCCAGCAGTACGCCTCTAGGCAATCAGCCCCAGCATTTT. This sequence encodes CASSTPLGNQPQHF.

The rearrangement joins TRBV3-1 (or the pseudogene TRBV3-2) to TRBJ2-5; D unresolved. V was clipped by 5 bases and J by 4 bases, with 5 bases between them. This CDR3 is 11 amino acids long. Germline V gene data show CDR1 as LGHDT and CDR2 as YNNKEL (reference sequence). The DNA for the CDR3 is TGTGCCAGCAGCTTCCTAGAGACCCAGTACTTC. Translated, it gives CASSFLETQYF.

This rearrangement joins TRBV4-2 to TRBJ1-5; tentative D call: TRBD1 (5 bases). Germline CDR1 is LGHNA and CDR2 is YNFKEQ. V lost 0 bases and J 5 bases, leaving 11 bases between the germline ends. The CDR3 has 15 residues. The CDR3 loop reads CASSQDGRDDQPQHF. The CDR3 DNA follows: TGTGCCAGCAGCCAAGATGGCAGGGATGATCAGCCCCAGCATTTT.

The chain uses TRBV6-5 and TRBJ2-7; D might be TRBD1 (6 bases). V lost 0 bases, J lost 2 bases, and 14 bases lay in between. The CDR3 totals 16 residues. CDR1 MNHEY and CDR2 SVGAGI come from the germline V gene. CDR3 loop: CASSYSRDTLPYEQYV. CDR3 DNA: TGTGCCAGCAGTTACTCGAGGGACACCTTACCCTACGAGCAGTACGTC.

This clone was recorded only once. V and J are TRBV9 and TRBJ2-7; no clear D. The V end was cut by 0 bases, the J end by 5 bases, with 9 bases between. The CDR3 has 13 amino acids. Per germline, CDR1 SGDLS and CDR2 YYNGEE. CDR3 loop: CASSVEEYNEQYF. Written as DNA, the CDR3 is TGTGCCAGCAGCGTAGAGGAGTATAACGAGCAGTACTTC.

This chain uses TRBV24-1 with TRBJ2-1; 12 bases are shared with TRBD1. Germline CDR1 reads KGHDR; CDR2 reads SFDVKD. J lost 7 bases, V lost 3 bases, and 12 bases had no gene match. The CDR3 has 18 residues. In DNA form, the CDR3 reads TGTGCCACCAGTGATCGCCGGGACAGGGGGCGAGGAAGGAATGAGCAGTTCTTC. Protein product: CATSDRRDRGRGRNEQFF.

The rearrangement joins TRBV4-1 to TRBJ2-3, with D perhaps TRBD2 (6 bases). The CDR3 contains 17 residues. CDR1 MGHRA and CDR2 YSYEKL come from the germline V gene. V was cut by 1 base and J by 2 bases, with 16 bases left in between. In nucleotides, the CDR3 is TGCGCCAGCAGCCAAGGCATTGTAGGACTATACACAGATACGCAGTATTTT. Residues: CASSQGIVGLYTDTQYF.

The count of this clone is one. V usage is TRBV6-2 or TRBV6-3 and J usage is TRBJ1-2, with 9 bases lining up with TRBD1. Trimming removed 0 bases from V and 3 bases from J; junction bases left unmatched: 8. Germline V CDR1 and CDR2: MNHEY, SVGEGT. CDR3 length: 17 residues. DNA for the CDR3: TGTGCCAGCAGTTACTCCCGGTGGGACAGGGTAGACTATGGCTACACCTTC. Translating gives CASSYSRWDRVDYGYTF.

This rearrangement joins TRBV29-1 to TRBJ1-2, with 8 bases matching TRBD1. This CDR3 is built from 15 residues. V lost 7 bases, J lost 4 bases, and 14 bases stayed unmatched. CDR1 is SQVTM and CDR2 is ANQGSEA in the germline V gene. CDR3 nucleotide sequence: TGCAGCGCAATACCCCGGACAGGGAGCTTCTATGGCTACACCTTC. This gives the protein CSAIPRTGSFYGYTF.